A selection of T cell receptor beta chains follows, all from one sample in a study of blood T cell repertoires in COVID-19. Repertoires were generated with immunoSEQ multiplex PCR, while TCRdb's copy carries only in-frame clones and drops some. The sample yields 220,000 or so clones, 92% seen once. Sequenced: peripheral blood. These receptors all stem from a man aged 55 to 70 with COVID-19, enrolled during active disease. Each CDR3 is given without its conserved first and last residue.

v_call	cdr3_aa
TRBV7-2	ASSLQSGNEKLF
TRBV6-5	ASSYDNSRWDTIY
TRBV19	ASSITGGIRGTGYGYT
TRBV21-1	ASNPPQGSTDTQY
TRBV7-2	ASSLVDNSPLH
TRBV9	ASSVDPGSSDTIY
TRBV27	ASSRQYQETQY
TRBV12-5	ASEAGGLNEQF
TRBV5-4	ASSPPGQGFGGGYT
TRBV4-3	ASSQDLTGGLQF
TRBV28	ASSLQGSYGYT
TRBV18	ASSRDRGNTEAF
TRBV30	AWSGKRENYGYT
TRBV28	ASSSGDRGREQY
TRBV5-1	ASSVDQGAYGYT
TRBV6-6	ASSFDSGGNTIY
TRBV12-3/TRBV12-4	ATRQGLGEQF
TRBV7-9	ASSPRTSLAYNEQF
TRBV5-4	ASSRTSGGGNYEQY
TRBV6-5	AAQQGAPPQPQH
TRBV12-5	ASGPGTSPTGELF
TRBV7-3	ASGGTSEAF
TRBV19	ASRPTGEGGNQPQH
TRBV5-1	ASSLLTGRGGKNIQY
TRBV12-3/TRBV12-4	ASSARGSYEQY
TRBV28	ASSFGEMLRNEQF
TRBV13	ASSLSGRGSYQPQH
TRBV4-2	ASTVQSGSGNTIY
TRBV6-5	ASRTGRDNSPLH
TRBV24-1	ATSDPGTGTGGHEQY
TRBV5-1	ASSLGQDYGYT
TRBV11-1	ASSLAATGAFYEQY
TRBV12-5	ASGFGTFSYEQY
TRBV10-3	ATALAGDADTQY
TRBV7-9	ASSHRRGSAEAF
TRBV7-2	ASRTQPGMNTEAF
TRBV3-1/TRBV3-2	ASSQVAGTIGYT